This TCR beta chain was recorded in a study of blood T cell repertoires in COVID-19. The overall study: Samples taken during acute and convalescent COVID-19 were collected in the United States, Italy and Spain.

CDR3 length: 14 residues. Germline values: CDR1 SGHNT, CDR2 YYREEE (reference sequence). Trimming cost V 2 bases and J 5 bases; bases outside gene matches: 4. How the authors handled the data: Using reference gene primer amplification, nucleated cell counts were estimated. Method: immunoSEQ multiplex PCR; TCRdb's copy keeps in-frame clones and lacks some. D and trimming come from the DNA, and the V and J calls and clone size come from that table. In the table there are 50,000 to 75,000 clones, about three quarters of which are singletons. The sequence came from a human donor in a cohort sampled during active COVID-19. Sequences were obtained from peripheral blood. This chain links TRBV5-4 with TRBJ2-5; 9 positions match TRBD1. The CDR3 here is CASSFRQGGETQYF. The CDR3 DNA reads as TGTGCCAGCAGCTTTCGACAGGGGGGTGAGACCCAGTACTTC. The variable domain in full, with the rest retrieved from reference TRBV5-4 and TRBJ2-5, is ETGVTQSPTHLIKTRGQQVTLRCSSQSGHNTVSWYQQALGQGPQFIFQYYREEENGRGNFPPRFSGLQFPNYSSELNVNALELDDSALYLCASSFRQGGETQYFGPGTRLLVL.